What follows is one T cell receptor (beta chain) and its context. What it recognizes is unknown. This sample is drawn from a study of shared clonotypes between healthy human individuals. Libraries were prepared by immunoSEQ multiplex PCR; TCRdb keeps only in-frame clonotypes and omits some of them. The table lists 2,500,000 or so clones, roughly 92% of them singletons. Germline CDR1 reads LGHNA; CDR2 reads YSLEER. The germline V and J ends were trimmed by 0 bases and 4 bases, with 7 bases remaining between them. CDR3 size: 14 residues. Broader study findings: Sampling involved blood alone; tissue repertoires likely differ. Of the naive CD4 clonotypes, about 5% were shared across several donors.

Specimen: naive CD4+ T cells from PBMCs. Subset of the sample: CD45RA+ positively selected. The TCR comes from a man aged 18-30 years in good health. Some clones in this sample may be carry-over from other donors' samples. V gene TRBV4-3 combines with J gene TRBJ2-1; D may be TRBD2 (6 bases). DNA of the CDR3: TGCGCCAGCAGCCAAGAGGGACTTTACAATGAGCAGTTCTTC. It translates to CASSQEGLYNEQFF.